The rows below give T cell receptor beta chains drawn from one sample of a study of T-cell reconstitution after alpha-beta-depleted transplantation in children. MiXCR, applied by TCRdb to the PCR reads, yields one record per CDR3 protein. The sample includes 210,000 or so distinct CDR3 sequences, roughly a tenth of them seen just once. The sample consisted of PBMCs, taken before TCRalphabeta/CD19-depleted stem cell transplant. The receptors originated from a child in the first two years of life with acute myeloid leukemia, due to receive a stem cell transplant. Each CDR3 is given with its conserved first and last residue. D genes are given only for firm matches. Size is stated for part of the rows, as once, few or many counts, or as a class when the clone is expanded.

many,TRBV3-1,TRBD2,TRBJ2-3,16,TGTGCCAGCAGCCTCCTAAGCGGGAGGGTTGGGGATACGCAGTATTTT,CASSLLSGRVGDTQYF
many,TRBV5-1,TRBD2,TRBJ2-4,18,TGCGCCAGCAGCTTGGCTAGCGGGAGAGCAGAAGCCAAAAACATTCAGTACTTC,CASSLASGRAEAKNIQYF
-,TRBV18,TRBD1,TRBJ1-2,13,TGTGCCAGCTCACCTAGGGGGCTCGATGGCTACACCTTC,CASSPRGLDGYTF
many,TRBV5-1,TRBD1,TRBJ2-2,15,TGCGCCAGCAGCGACCGGACAGGGGAAGCCGGGGAGCTGTTTTTT,CASSDRTGEAGELFF
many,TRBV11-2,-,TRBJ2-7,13,TGTGCCAGCAGCACCGACTGGTCCTACGAGCAGTACTTC,CASSTDWSYEQYF
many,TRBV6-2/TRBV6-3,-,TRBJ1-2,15,TGTGCCAGCAGTGACCACGGGGCCGGGGGTTCTGGCTACACCTTC,CASSDHGAGGSGYTF
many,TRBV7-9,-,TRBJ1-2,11,TGTGCCAGCAGCTCAACACGCGGCTACACCTTC,CASSSTRGYTF
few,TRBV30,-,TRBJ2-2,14,TGTGCCTGGAGTCTCCCCGGCGGGACCGGGGAGCTGTTTTTT,CAWSLPGGTGELFF
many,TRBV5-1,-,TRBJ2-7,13,TGCGCCAGCAGCCCGGACGGACGGCTCGGGCAGTACTTC,CASSPDGRLGQYF
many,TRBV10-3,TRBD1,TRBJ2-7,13,TGTGCCATCAGCCCACAGGGGACCTACGAGCAGTACTTC,CAISPQGTYEQYF
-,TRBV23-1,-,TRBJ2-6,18,TGCGCCAGCAGTCAATCGGGTCGACACTCCTCTGGGGCCAACGTCCTGACTTTC,CASSQSGRHSSGANVLTF
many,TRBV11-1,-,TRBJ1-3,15,TGTGCCATCCTCCAGGGTCCTCAGAGTGGAAACACCATATATTTT,CAILQGPQSGNTIYF
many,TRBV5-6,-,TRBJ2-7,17,TGTGCCAGCAGCTTGGCAATGAGAAGGGTTAACGAGAACGAGCAGTACTTC,CASSLAMRRVNENEQYF
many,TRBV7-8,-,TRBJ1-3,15,TGTGCCAGCAGCTTGTACCCGGGCGCCGGAAACACCATATATTTT,CASSLYPGAGNTIYF
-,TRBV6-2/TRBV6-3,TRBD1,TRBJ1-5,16,TGTGCCAGCAGTTACCGACAGGGGTTTAGCAATCAGCCCCAGCATTTT,CASSYRQGFSNQPQHF
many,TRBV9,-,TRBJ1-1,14,TGTGCCAGCAGTGACTTCTTGGGGAACACTGAAGCTTTCTTT,CASSDFLGNTEAFF
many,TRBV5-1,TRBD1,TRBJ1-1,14,TGCGCCAGCAGCTTAAATACAGGGGGCACTGAAGCTTTCTTT,CASSLNTGGTEAFF
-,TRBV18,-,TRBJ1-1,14,TGTGCCAGCTCACCACCGGGAGGTGTCACTGAAGCTTTCTTT,CASSPPGGVTEAFF
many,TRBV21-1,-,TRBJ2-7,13,TGTGCCAGCAGCAAACCGTCCGGGTACGAGCAGTACTTC,CASSKPSGYEQYF
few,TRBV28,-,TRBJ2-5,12,TGTGCCAGCAGCCGGGTTAGGGAGATCCAGTACTTC,CASSRVREIQYF
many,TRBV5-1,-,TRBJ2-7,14,TGCGCCAGCAGCTTGACCACGGAGCCCTACGAGCAGTACTTC,CASSLTTEPYEQYF
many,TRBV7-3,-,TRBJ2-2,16,TGTGCCAGCAGCCCCGTGACCGCGGCGAACACCGGGGAGCTGTTTTTT,CASSPVTAANTGELFF
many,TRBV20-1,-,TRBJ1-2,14,TGCAGTGCTAGAGATCGGGACCGCTACTATGGCTACACCTTC,CSARDRDRYYGYTF
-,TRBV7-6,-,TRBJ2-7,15,TGTGCCAGCAGCCCTACTACAAGCCTCTCCTACGAGCAGTACTTC,CASSPTTSLSYEQYF
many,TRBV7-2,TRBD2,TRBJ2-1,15,TGTGCCAGCAGCTTACCAACTAGCGGGAGGAATGAGCAGTTCTTC,CASSLPTSGRNEQFF
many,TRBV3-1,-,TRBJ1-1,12,TGTGCCAGCAGCCTTAGGGGGTATGAAGCTTTCTTT,CASSLRGYEAFF
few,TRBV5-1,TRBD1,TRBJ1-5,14,TGCGCCAGCAGCCAAGGACAGGGGGTTCAGCCCCAGCATTTT,CASSQGQGVQPQHF
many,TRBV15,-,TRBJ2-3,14,TGTGCCACCAGCTCCTCTCTTCCAGGAGATACGCAGTATTTT,CATSSSLPGDTQYF
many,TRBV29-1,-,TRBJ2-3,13,TGCAGCGTTAGAGCCTACAGGGCAGATACGCAGTATTTT,CSVRAYRADTQYF
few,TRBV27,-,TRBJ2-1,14,TGTGCCAGCAGTTGGGGGGTCTCCTACAATGAGCAGTTCTTC,CASSWGVSYNEQFF
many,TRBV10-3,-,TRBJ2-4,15,TGTGCCATCAGCTCCGGGACACTAGCCAAAAACATTCAGTACTTC,CAISSGTLAKNIQYF
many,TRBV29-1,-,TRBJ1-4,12,TGCAGCGTTGAAGGCCCGGCTGAAAAACTGTTTTTT,CSVEGPAEKLFF
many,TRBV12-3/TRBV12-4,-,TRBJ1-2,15,TGTGCCAGCAGTTTTCGGGACGCCCGGGTGGGGGGCTACACCTTC,CASSFRDARVGGYTF
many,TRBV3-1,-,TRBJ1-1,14,TGTGCCAGCAGCCCCAGACAGAGTAGTCTTGAAGCTTTCTTT,CASSPRQSSLEAFF
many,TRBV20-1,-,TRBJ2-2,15,TGCAGTGCTAGAGATCCAGCGGTGAACACCGGGGAGCTGTTTTTT,CSARDPAVNTGELFF
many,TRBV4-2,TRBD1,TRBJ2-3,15,TGTGCCAGCAGCCAGGACAGGGAAATGGCAGATACGCAGTATTTT,CASSQDREMADTQYF
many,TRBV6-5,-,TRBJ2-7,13,TGTGCCAGCAGTTACGGCAGGACCTACGAGCAGTACTTC,CASSYGRTYEQYF